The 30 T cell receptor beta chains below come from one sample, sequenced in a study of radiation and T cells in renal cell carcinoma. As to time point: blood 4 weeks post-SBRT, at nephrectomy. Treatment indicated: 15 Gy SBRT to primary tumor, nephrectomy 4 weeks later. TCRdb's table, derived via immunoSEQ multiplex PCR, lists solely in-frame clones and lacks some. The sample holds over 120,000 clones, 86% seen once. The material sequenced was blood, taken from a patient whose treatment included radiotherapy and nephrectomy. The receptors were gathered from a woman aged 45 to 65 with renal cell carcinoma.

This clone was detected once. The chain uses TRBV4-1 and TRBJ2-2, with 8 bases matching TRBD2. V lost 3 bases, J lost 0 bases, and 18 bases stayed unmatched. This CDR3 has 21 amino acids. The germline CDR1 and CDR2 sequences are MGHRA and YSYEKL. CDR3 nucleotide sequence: TGCGCCAGCAGCCACAGCATGTATAGCGGGGCAGCTCCTACGAACACCGGGGAGCTGTTTTTT. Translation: CASSHSMYSGAAPTNTGELFF.

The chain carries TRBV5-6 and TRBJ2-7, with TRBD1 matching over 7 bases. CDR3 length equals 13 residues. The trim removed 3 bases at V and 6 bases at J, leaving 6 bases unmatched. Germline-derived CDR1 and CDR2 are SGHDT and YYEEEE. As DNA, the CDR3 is TGTGCCAGCAGCTCGACAGGGCAGGGCGAGCAGTACTTC. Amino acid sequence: CASSSTGQGEQYF.

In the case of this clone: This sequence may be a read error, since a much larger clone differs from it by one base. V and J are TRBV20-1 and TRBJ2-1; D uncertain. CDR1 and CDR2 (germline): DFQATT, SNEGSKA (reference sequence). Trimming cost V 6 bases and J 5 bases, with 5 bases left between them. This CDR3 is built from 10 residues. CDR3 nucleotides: TGCAGTGCCCGGAACAATGAGCAGTTCTTC. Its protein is CSARNNEQFF.

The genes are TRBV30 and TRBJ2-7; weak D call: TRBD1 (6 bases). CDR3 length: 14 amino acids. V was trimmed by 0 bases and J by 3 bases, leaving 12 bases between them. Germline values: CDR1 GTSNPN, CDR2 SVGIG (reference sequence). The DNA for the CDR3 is TGTGCCTGGAGTGTAGGGGACACCTTCTACGAGCAGTACTTC. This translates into CAWSVGDTFYEQYF.

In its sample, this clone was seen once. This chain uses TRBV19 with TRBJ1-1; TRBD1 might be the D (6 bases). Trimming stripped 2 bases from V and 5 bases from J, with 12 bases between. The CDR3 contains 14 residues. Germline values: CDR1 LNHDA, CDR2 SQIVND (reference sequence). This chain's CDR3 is CASSIMGARTEAFF. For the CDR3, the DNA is TGTGCCAGTAGTATAATGGGGGCTCGGACTGAAGCTTTCTTT.

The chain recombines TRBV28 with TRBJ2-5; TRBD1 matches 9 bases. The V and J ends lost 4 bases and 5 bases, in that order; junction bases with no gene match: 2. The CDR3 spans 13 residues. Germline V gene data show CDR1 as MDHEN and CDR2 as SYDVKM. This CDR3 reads CASSSGQGETQYF. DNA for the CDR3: TGTGCCAGCAGTTCGGGACAGGGTGAGACCCAGTACTTC. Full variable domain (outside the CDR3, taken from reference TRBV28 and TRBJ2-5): DVKVTQSSRYLVKRTGEKVFLECVQDMDHENMFWYRQDPGLGLRLIYFSYDVKMKEKGDIPEGYSVSREKKERFSLILESASTNQTSMYLCASSSGQGETQYFGPGTRLLVL.

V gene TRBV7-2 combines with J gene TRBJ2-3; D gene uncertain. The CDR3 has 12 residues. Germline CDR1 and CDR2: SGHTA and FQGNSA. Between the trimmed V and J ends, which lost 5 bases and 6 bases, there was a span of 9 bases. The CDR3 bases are TGTGCCAGCAGCCCTAAGCTGGATACGCAGTATTTT. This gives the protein CASSPKLDTQYF.

CDR3 coding DNA: TGTGCCAGCAGCCAACCTCGCAGGGGACAGGGCACCGGGGAGCTGTTTTTT. Translated, it gives CASSQPRRGQGTGELFF. This chain links TRBV2 with TRBJ2-2, with 9 nucleotides matching TRBD1. The junction had 12 bases not matched to a gene; V was cut back by 6 bases and J by 4 bases. Looked up from germline, CDR1 is SNHLY and CDR2 is FYNNEI. The length of the CDR3 is 17 residues.

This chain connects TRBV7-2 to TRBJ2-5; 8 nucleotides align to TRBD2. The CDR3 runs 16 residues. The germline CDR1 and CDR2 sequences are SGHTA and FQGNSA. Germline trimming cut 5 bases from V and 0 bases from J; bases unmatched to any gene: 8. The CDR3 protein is CASSTMGGGYQETQYF. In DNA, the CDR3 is TGTGCCAGCAGCACCATGGGCGGGGGGTACCAAGAGACCCAGTACTTC.

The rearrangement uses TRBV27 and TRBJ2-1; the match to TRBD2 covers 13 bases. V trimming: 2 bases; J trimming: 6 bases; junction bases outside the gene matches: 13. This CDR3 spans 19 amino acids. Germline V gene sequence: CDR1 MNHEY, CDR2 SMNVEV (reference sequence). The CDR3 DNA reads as TGTGCCAGCAGTTTACGGGGGTTGAGGGGACTAGCGGGACTCAATGAGCAGTTCTTC. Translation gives CASSLRGLRGLAGLNEQFF.

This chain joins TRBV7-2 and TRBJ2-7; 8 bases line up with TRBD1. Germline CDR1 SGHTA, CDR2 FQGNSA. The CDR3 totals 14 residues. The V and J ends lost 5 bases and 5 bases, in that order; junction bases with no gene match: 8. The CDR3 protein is CASSPTGGLDEQYF. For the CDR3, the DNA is TGTGCCAGCAGCCCCACAGGGGGGCTTGACGAGCAGTACTTC.

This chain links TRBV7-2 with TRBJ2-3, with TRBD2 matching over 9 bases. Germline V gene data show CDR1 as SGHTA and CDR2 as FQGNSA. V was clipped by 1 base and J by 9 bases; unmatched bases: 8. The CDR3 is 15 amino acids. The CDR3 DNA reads TGTGCCAGCAGCTTAGAAGCGGGGGGCCTACGGACGCAGTATTTT. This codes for CASSLEAGGLRTQYF.

The CDR3 DNA reads TGTGCCAGTAGTATCTTCGCGGGACCTCGGGACAATGAGCAGTTCTTC. Protein sequence: CASSIFAGPRDNEQFF. The chain couples TRBV19 to TRBJ2-1, with D perhaps TRBD2 (6 bases). With 3 bases removed from V and 5 bases from J, the gap between germline ends came to 17 bases. The CDR3 is 16 amino acids. CDR1 and CDR2 from the germline V gene are LNHDA and SQIVND (reference sequence).

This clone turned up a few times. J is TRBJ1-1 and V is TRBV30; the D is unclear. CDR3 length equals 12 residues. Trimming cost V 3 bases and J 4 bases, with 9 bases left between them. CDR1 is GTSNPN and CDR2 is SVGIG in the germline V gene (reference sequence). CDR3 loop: CAWSQVSTEAFF. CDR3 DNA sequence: TGTGCCTGGAGCCAGGTAAGCACTGAAGCTTTCTTT.

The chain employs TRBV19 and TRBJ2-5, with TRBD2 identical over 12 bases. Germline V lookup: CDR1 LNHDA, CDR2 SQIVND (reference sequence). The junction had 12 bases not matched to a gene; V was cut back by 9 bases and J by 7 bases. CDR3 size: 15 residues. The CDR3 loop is CARVRTSGEDGTQYF. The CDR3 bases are TGTGCCAGAGTTCGGACTAGCGGGGAGGATGGGACCCAGTACTTC.

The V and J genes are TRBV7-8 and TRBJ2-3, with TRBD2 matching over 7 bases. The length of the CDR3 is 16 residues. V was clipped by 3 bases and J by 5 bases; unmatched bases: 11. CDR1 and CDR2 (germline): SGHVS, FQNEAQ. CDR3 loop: CASSFVPGGSGDTQYF. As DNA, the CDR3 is TGTGCCAGCAGCTTTGTGCCGGGAGGAAGTGGAGATACGCAGTATTTT.

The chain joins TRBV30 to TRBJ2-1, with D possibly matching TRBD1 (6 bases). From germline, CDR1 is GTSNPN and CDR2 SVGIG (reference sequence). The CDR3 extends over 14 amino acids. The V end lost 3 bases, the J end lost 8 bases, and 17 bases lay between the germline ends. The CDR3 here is CAWRPWGRWDEQFF. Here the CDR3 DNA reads TGTGCCTGGAGGCCGTGGGGGCGGTGGGATGAGCAGTTCTTC.

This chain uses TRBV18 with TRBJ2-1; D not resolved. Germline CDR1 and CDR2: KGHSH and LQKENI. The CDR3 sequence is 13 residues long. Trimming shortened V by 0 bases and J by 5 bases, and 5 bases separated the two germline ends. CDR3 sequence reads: CASSPPVDNEQFF. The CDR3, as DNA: TGTGCCAGCTCACCACCGGTAGACAATGAGCAGTTCTTC.

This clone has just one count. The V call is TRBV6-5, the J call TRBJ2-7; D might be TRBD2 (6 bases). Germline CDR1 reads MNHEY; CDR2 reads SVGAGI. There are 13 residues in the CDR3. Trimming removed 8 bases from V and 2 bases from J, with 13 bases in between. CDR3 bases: TGTGCCAGCCGAATGGAGGGGACCTACGAGCAGTACTTC. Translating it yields CASRMEGTYEQYF.

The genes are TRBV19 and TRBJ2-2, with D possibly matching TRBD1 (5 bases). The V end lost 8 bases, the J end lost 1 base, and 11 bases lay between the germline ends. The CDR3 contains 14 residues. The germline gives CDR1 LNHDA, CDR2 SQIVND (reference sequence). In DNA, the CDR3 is TGTGCCAGTGAACAGGAACAGAACACCGGGGAGCTGTTTTTT. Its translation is CASEQEQNTGELFF.

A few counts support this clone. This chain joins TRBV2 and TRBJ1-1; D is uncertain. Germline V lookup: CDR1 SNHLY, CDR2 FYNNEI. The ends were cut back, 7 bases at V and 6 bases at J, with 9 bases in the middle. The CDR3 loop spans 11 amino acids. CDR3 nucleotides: TGTGCCAGCACTGCGGACGCTGAAGCTTTCTTT. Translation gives CASTADAEAFF.

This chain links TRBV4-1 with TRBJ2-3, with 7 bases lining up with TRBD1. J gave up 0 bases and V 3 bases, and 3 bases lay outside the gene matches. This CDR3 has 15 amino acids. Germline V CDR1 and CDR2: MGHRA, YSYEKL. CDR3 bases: TGCGCCAGCAGCCACCGGGGACAGAGCACAGATACGCAGTATTTT. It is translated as CASSHRGQSTDTQYF.

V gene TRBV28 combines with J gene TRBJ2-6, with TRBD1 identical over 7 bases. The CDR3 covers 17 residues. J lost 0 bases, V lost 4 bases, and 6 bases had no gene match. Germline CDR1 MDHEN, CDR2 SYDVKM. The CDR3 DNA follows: TGTGCCAGCAGTTCAAGGGACAGATTCTCTGGGGCCAACGTCCTGACTTTC. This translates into CASSSRDRFSGANVLTF. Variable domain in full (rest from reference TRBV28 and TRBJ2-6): DVKVTQSSRYLVKRTGEKVFLECVQDMDHENMFWYRQDPGLGLRLIYFSYDVKMKEKGDIPEGYSVSREKKERFSLILESASTNQTSMYLCASSSRDRFSGANVLTFGAGSRLTVL.

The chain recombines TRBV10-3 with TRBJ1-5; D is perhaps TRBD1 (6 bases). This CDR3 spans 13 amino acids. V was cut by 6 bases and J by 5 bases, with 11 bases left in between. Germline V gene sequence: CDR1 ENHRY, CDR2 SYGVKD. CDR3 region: CAIRGAEDQPQHF. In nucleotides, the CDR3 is TGTGCCATCAGGGGGGCGGAGGATCAGCCCCAGCATTTT.

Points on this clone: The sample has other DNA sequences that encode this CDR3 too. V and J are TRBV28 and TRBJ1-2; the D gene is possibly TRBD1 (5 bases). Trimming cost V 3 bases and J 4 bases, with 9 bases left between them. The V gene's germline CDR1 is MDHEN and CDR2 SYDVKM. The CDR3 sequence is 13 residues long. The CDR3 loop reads CASSLGGTYGYTF. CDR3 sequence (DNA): TGTGCCAGCAGTTTGGGTGGGACCTATGGCTACACCTTC.

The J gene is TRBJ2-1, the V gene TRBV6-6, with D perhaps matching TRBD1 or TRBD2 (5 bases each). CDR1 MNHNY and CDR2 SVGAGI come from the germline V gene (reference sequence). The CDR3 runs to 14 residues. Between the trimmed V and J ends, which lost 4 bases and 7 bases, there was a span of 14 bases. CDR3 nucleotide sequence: TGTGCCAGCAGTTCACACCGGGACGGTAATGAGCAGTTCTTC. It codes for CASSSHRDGNEQFF.

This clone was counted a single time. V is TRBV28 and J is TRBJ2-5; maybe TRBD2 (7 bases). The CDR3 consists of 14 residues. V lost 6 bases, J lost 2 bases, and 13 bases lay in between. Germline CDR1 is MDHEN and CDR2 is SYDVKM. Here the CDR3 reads CASRSRGGQETQYF. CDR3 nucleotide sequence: TGTGCCAGCAGAAGCAGGGGAGGGCAAGAGACCCAGTACTTC.

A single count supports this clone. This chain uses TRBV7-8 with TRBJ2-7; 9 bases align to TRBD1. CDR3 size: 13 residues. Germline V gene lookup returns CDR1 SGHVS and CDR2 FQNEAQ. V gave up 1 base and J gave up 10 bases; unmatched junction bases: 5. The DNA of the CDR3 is TGTGCCAGCAGCTTAGGAGACAGGGGGATTCAGTACTTC. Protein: CASSLGDRGIQYF.

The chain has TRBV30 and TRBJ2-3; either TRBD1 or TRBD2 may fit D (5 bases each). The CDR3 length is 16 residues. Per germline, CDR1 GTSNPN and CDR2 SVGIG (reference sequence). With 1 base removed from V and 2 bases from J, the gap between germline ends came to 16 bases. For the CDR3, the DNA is TGTGCCTGGAGTGCTACCGGGACCACTTTCACAGATACGCAGTATTTT. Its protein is CAWSATGTTFTDTQYF.

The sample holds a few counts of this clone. CDR3 DNA: TGTGCCAGCAGCCCCCAGGGTCATATTGACACCGGGGAGCTGTTTTTT. Translated: CASSPQGHIDTGELFF. The chain has TRBV9 and TRBJ2-2, with D possibly TRBD1 on 5 matching bases. Trimming pared 4 bases from V and 3 bases from J, leaving 16 bases between. The CDR3 has 16 amino acids. Germline-derived CDR1 and CDR2 are SGDLS and YYNGEE. The whole variable domain, filled in from reference TRBV9 and TRBJ2-2, reads DSGVTQTPKHLITATGQRVTLRCSPRSGDLSVYWYQQSLDQGLQFLIQYYNGEERAKGNILERFSAQQFPDLHSELNLSSLELGDSALYFCASSPQGHIDTGELFFGEGSRLTVL.